One TCR beta chain is described in this entry. Using RNA transcripts as the source, TCR beta CDR3 regions were amplified. During a first-round RT-PCR of the TCR CDR3, the HTBI primer set was used. One entry per CDR3 protein, called by TCRdb with MiXCR from the multiplex PCR reads. Of 250,000 to 400,000 distinct CDR3 sequences in the sample, roughly an eighth were seen once. The data were taken from a study of T cells in Graves' hyperthyroidism and ophthalmopathy. CDR1 is SGHAT, CDR2 FQNNGV, per germline. CDR3 length: 13 amino acids. Trimming removed 7 bases from V and 4 bases from J, with 13 bases in between.

The chain employs TRBV11-2 and TRBJ2-5; D is undetermined. The TCR sequence derives from a middle-aged woman with Graves' ophthalmopathy. Sequencing was performed on blood. Written as DNA, the CDR3 is TGTGCCAGCACGGACGGTTCCCGAGAGACCCAGTACTTC. Amino acid sequence: CASTDGSRETQYF.